A single T cell receptor beta chain is shown here with its context. Its antigen is not known. Germline values: CDR1 SGDLS, CDR2 YYNGEE. With 5 bases removed from V and 0 bases from J, the gap between germline ends came to 12 bases. The CDR3 is 14 amino acids. The method was immunoSEQ multiplex PCR; TCRdb's version includes in-frame clones alone and lacks a portion of them. Of tens of thousands of clones listed, about nine tenths are singletons. This sample was taken from a study of OX40 agonist ivuxolimab in advanced cancers. Findings of the study overall: Both CD4+ and CD8+ T cell populations in blood had undergone clonal expansion by week 6 at 0.1 to 3.0 mg/kg.

V and J are TRBV9 and TRBJ2-7, with D perhaps matching TRBD2 (6 bases). This TCR came from an adult with an advanced solid tumor such as melanoma, head and neck, liver or kidney cancer. Source: CD4+ or CD8+ T cells sorted from blood, taken in a trial of the OX40 agonist ivuxolimab. The CDR3 DNA sequence: TGTGCCAGCAGTCGGGACTTCAGCTCCTACGAGCAGTACTTC. Translating it yields CASSRDFSSYEQYF.